This record covers a single T cell receptor (beta chain). Its specificity is not known. Generated by immunoSEQ multiplex PCR, the TCRdb table keeps only in-frame clones and is missing some. The profile shows tens of thousands of clones, 75% to 90% of them singletons. The CDR3 contains 12 residues. V lost 7 bases, J lost 2 bases, and 6 bases lay in between. Germline assignment: CDR1 SEHNR and CDR2 FQNEAQ (reference sequence). The data originate from a study of T cell responses to AZD1222 COVID-19 vaccine. About the study: Both about-4-week and about-12-week second-dose recipients were combined.

The study's findings and limits: Variant regions that are unmutated are reportedly the target of nearly half of spike-specific TCRs. Spike-specific TCR breadth and depth rose after two AZD1222 doses. In a largely white British group with more females than males, clonal diversity was possibly underestimated.

This receptor was identified in an adult in good health. This chain links TRBV7-9 with TRBJ1-5, with D tentatively TRBD1 (6 bases). Sequencing used peripheral blood, obtained on day 0 of AZD1222 vaccination. DNA for the CDR3: TGTGCCAGCACAGGGGGCAATCAGCCCCAGCATTTT. Translation: CASTGGNQPQHF.